This TCR beta chain was recovered during a study of blood T cell repertoires in COVID-19. Trimming shortened V by 3 bases and J by 0 bases, and 7 bases separated the two germline ends. Germline-derived CDR1 and CDR2 are LGHDT and YNNKEL (reference sequence). This CDR3 has 14 amino acids. Generated by immunoSEQ multiplex PCR, the TCRdb table keeps only in-frame clones and is missing some. The sample lists a few hundred thousand clones; 85% to 90% were seen once. The source of this sequence is a woman in her thirties or forties who had recovered from COVID-19. Sample: peripheral blood. The gene calls are TRBV3-1 (or the pseudogene TRBV3-2) and TRBJ2-3, with D possibly being TRBD1 (6 bases). The CDR3 region is CASSHRGSTDTQYF. The CDR3 DNA reads TGTGCCAGCAGCCACAGGGGAAGCACAGATACGCAGTATTTT.